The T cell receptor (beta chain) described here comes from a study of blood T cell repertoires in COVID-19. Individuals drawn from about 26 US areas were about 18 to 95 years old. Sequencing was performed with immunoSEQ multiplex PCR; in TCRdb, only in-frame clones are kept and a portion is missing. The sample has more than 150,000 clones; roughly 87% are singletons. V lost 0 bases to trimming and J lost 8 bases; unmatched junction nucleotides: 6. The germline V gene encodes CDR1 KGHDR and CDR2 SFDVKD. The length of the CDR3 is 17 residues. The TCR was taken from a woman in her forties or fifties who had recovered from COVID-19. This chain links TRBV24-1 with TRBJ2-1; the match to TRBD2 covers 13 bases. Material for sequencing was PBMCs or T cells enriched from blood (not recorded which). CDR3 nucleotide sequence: TGTGCCACCAGTGATTTGACTAGCGGGAGGGGAGAAGATGAGCAGTTCTTC. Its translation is CATSDLTSGRGEDEQFF.